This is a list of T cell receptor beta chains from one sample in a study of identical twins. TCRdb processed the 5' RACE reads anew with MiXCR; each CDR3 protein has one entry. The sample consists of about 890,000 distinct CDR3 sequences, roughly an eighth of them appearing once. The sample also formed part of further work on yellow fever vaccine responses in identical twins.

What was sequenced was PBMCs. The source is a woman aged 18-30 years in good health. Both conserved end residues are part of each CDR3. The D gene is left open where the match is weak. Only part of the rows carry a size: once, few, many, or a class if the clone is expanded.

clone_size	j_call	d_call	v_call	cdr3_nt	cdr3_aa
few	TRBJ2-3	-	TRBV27	TGTGCCAGCAAGGAGAGAAGGGTGATGGGTTACGATACGCAGTATTTT	CASKERRVMGYDTQYF
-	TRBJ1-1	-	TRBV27	TGTGCCAGCAGTTTGAATTTCATTGGGAGGGGCACTGAAGCTTTCTTT	CASSLNFIGRGTEAFF
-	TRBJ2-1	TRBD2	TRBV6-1	TGTGCCAGCAGTCCCCCGGCGCGGGGGGCCTTTAATGAGCAGTTCTTC	CASSPPARGAFNEQFF
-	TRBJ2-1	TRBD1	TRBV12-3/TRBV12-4	TGTGCCAGCAGTTCCCGACAGGGTGGCAATGAGCAGTTCTTC	CASSSRQGGNEQFF
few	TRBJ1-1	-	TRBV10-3	TGTGCCATCAGTGCCCCAGCGAACACTGAAGCTTTCTTT	CAISAPANTEAFF
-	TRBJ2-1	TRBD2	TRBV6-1	TGTGCCAGCAGTGAAGCCTTTGGGACTAACATCGTTTCCTACAATGAGCAGTTCTTC	CASSEAFGTNIVSYNEQFF
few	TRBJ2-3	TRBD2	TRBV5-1	TGCGCCAGCAGCTTGCCGGGGACTAGCAGAGATACGCAGTATTTT	CASSLPGTSRDTQYF
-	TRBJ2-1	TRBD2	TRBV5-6	TGTGCCAGCAGTCGGACTAGCGGGGGGTACTACAATGAGCAGTTCTTC	CASSRTSGGYYNEQFF
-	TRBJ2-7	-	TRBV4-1	TGCGCCAGCAGCCAAGGGGCGACGGGCCTCTACGAGCAGTACTTC	CASSQGATGLYEQYF
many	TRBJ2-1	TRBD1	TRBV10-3	TGTGCCATCAGGGGACAGGTTAGGTCTAATGAGCAGTTCTTC	CAIRGQVRSNEQFF
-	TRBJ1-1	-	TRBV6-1	TGTGCCAGCAGGGTGGGTTCGTACACTGAAGCTTTCTTT	CASRVGSYTEAFF
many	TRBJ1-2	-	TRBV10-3	TGTGCCATCACGGACAGTTACTATGGCTACACCTTC	CAITDSYYGYTF
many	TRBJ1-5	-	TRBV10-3	TGTGCCATCAGTGACCCACAAGGGCCGTATAGCAATCAGCCCCAGCATTTT	CAISDPQGPYSNQPQHF
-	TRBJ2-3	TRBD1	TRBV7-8	TGTGCCAGCAGCTCTCCAACGCAGGGGGCGGAAGATACGCAGTATTTT	CASSSPTQGAEDTQYF
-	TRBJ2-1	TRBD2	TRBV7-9	TGTGCCAGCAGATCGACCTTACGCGGGGGGGCCAGGAATGAGCAGTTCTTC	CASRSTLRGGARNEQFF
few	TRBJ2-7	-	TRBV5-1	TGCGCCAGCAGACAGGGTTGGGGGTTGTACGAGCAGTACTTC	CASRQGWGLYEQYF
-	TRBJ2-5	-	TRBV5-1	TGCGCCAGCAGAGGCGTGGGGTCGGAGACCCAGTACTTC	CASRGVGSETQYF
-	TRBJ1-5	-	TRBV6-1	TGTGTCAGCAGTGAAGCGTGGGGGAAAGGGGGCAATCAGCCCCAGCATTTT	CVSSEAWGKGGNQPQHF
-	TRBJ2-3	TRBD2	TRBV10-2	TGCGCCAGCAGTGATAGCGGGACTAGCACAGATACGCAGTATTTT	CASSDSGTSTDTQYF
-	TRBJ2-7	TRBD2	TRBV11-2	TGTGCCAGCAGCTCCGGACTAGCTCGGTACGAGCAGTACTTC	CASSSGLARYEQYF
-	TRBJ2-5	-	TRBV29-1	TGCAGCGTTGGGCCGGGGTGGCTTGGAGAGACCCAGTACTTC	CSVGPGWLGETQYF
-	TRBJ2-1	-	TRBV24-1	TGTGCCACCAGTGATTTGGGGGGGAAGAATGAGCAGTTCTTC	CATSDLGGKNEQFF
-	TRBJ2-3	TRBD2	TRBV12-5	TGTGCTAGTGGTGAAACTAGCGGAGCCCCCATAGATACGCAGTATTTT	CASGETSGAPIDTQYF
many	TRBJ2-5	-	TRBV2	TGTGCCAGCAGTCCACTTCGGGACCCATCGACGGAGACCCAGTACTTC	CASSPLRDPSTETQYF
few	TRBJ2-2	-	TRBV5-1	TGCGCCAGCAGCTCGACTAGAGGGAACACCGGGGAGCTGTTTTTT	CASSSTRGNTGELFF
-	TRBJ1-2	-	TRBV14	TGTGCCAGCAGCCAAGGTGACATTGGCGGCTACACCTTC	CASSQGDIGGYTF
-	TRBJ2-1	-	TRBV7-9	TGTGCCAGCAGCTTAGGGATCTCTAGCACCGAGCAGTTCTTC	CASSLGISSTEQFF
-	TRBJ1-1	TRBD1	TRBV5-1	TGCGCCAGCAGCCCAAGGGCGACAGGGGAAATAGCTTTCTTT	CASSPRATGEIAFF
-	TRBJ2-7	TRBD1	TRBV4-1	TGCGCCAGCAGCCAATCGGTCCCCGGGACAGGGGTTGGGCAGTACTTC	CASSQSVPGTGVGQYF
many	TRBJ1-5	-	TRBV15	TGTGCCACCAGCAGAGATTTGGGGAATCAGCCCCAGCATTTT	CATSRDLGNQPQHF
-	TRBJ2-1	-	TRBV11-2	TGTGCCAGCAGCTCCGAGGGTCAGGGGGGGCAGTTCTTC	CASSSEGQGGQFF
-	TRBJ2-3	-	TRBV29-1	TGCAGCGTTCCGGGGGATTTGGCAAACGCAGATACGCAGTATTTT	CSVPGDLANADTQYF
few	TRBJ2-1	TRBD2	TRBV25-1	TGTGCCAGCAGTGGGACTAGCGGGATAGACCCGACCTACAATGAGCAGTTCTTC	CASSGTSGIDPTYNEQFF
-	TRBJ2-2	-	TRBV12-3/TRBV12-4	TGTGCCAGCAGTTTGGGAACCGCGAGCACCGGGGAGCTGTTTTTT	CASSLGTASTGELFF
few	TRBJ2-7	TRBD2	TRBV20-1	TGCAGTGCTAAGATAGCGGGAGTTTTCGAGCAGTACTTC	CSAKIAGVFEQYF
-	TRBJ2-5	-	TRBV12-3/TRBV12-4	TGTGCCAGCAGTTCCTCGTTGACGGAGCAAGAGACCCAGTACTTC	CASSSSLTEQETQYF
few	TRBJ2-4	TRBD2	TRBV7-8	TGTGCCAGCAGCTTAGTGGGGGGGGACAAAAACATTCAGTACTTC	CASSLVGGDKNIQYF
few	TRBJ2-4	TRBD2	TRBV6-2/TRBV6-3	TGTGCCAGCAGCCTGACTAGCGGATCTGCCAAAAACATTCAGTACTTC	CASSLTSGSAKNIQYF
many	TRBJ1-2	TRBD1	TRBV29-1	TGCAGCGCAGAGACCCCGGGACAGGGGGTTTATGGCTACACCTTC	CSAETPGQGVYGYTF
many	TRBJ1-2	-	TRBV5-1	TGCGCCAGCAGCGTGGACAGATATGGCTACACCTTC	CASSVDRYGYTF
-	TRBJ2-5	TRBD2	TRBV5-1	TGCGCCAGCAGTCCATTTACTAGCGGGAGAGAGACCCAGTACTTC	CASSPFTSGRETQYF
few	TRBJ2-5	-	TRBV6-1	TGTGCCAGCAGACTACAGGGTCAGATAGAGACCCAGTACTTC	CASRLQGQIETQYF
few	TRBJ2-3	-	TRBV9	TGTGCCAGCAGCGTAAGCCTGGGCCAGACAGATACGCAGTATTTT	CASSVSLGQTDTQYF
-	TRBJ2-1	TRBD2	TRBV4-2	TGTGCCAGCAGCCAACTACCCAGCGGGACGGGAAATGAGCAGTTCTTC	CASSQLPSGTGNEQFF
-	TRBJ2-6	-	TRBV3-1	TGTGCCAGCAGCCAAGGGTACTCTGGGGCCAACGTCCTGACTTTC	CASSQGYSGANVLTF
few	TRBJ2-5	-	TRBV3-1	TGTGCCAGCAGTCTTAACGGACAGCACCAAGAGACCCAGTACTTC	CASSLNGQHQETQYF
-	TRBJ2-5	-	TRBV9	TGTGCCAGCAGCGTAAGGTCGGAAGAGACCCAGTACTTC	CASSVRSEETQYF
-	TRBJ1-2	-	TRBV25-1	TGTGCCAGCAGTGACCCTTCGGACAGACCGTTCGGCTACACCTTC	CASSDPSDRPFGYTF
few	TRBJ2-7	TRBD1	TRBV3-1	TGTGCCAGCAGCCATTCCGGGACAGGGGCGGGGGAGCAGTACTTC	CASSHSGTGAGEQYF
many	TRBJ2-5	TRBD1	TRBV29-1	TGCAGCGTTGAAGGCAGGGGGCCAGAGACCCAGTACTTC	CSVEGRGPETQYF